This record looks at one TCR beta chain sequence and its context. The antigen is not known. Both 60 Vbeta primers and 13 Jbeta primers went into the PCR. The data were produced by immunoSEQ multiplex PCR, yet TCRdb's version contains in-frame clones alone and is incomplete. The data contain roughly 100,000 clones, roughly three quarters of them singletons. This record comes from a study of cytomegalovirus exposure and HLA in healthy donors. In the study overall: A prior analysis found 117 million unique TCR beta sequences from approximately 190 million T cells. Study-wide results and limits: A later look showed TCR association rates differing by HLA locus, highest for DRB1 and lowest for HLA-C. Cytomegalovirus-associated status was assigned to roughly 160 TCR beta chains. Reportedly, cytomegalovirus status was diagnosed with high sensitivity and specificity.

Material for sequencing was PBMCs. The sequence derives from a man aged 40-50 years in good health and CMV-seronegative.

CDR3 sequence reads: CASSSGVDYGYTF. CDR3 coding DNA: TGTGCCAGTAGTTCGGGGGTGGACTATGGCTACACCTTC. The rearrangement links TRBV19 to TRBJ1-2; a weak D match, TRBD1 (5 bases). CDR1 LNHDA and CDR2 SQIVND come from the germline V gene (reference sequence). The CDR3 has 13 amino acids. Trimming stripped 5 bases from V and 3 bases from J, with 10 bases between.